Listed here are 22 T cell receptor beta chains from one sample, sequenced in a study of blood T cell repertoires in COVID-19. Some clones are missing from TCRdb's copy, which holds only in-frame ones; the method was immunoSEQ multiplex PCR. The sample has 300,000 or so clones; around 86% are singletons. The sequencing input was PBMCs or T cells enriched from blood (not recorded which). These receptors originate from a middle-aged woman with acute COVID-19.

The chain combines TRBV14 with TRBJ1-3, with D unclear. Germline V gene data show CDR1 as SGHDN and CDR2 as FVKESK. The V end lost 5 bases, the J end lost 0 bases, and 11 bases lay between the germline ends. The CDR3 loop spans 15 amino acids. CDR3 loop: CASSSYSSSGNTIYF. Here the CDR3 DNA reads TGTGCCAGCAGCTCCTACTCAAGCTCTGGAAACACCATATATTTT.

V is TRBV4-3 and J is TRBJ1-1; D gene ambiguous. The CDR3 consists of 14 residues. Germline V gives CDR1 LGHNA, CDR2 YSLEER. Trimming pared 1 base from V and 1 base from J, leaving 7 bases between. CDR3 region: CASSQGTQNTEAFF. CDR3 in DNA: TGCGCCAGCAGCCAAGGAACACAGAACACTGAAGCTTTCTTT.

The rearrangement uses TRBV3-1 (or the pseudogene TRBV3-2) and TRBJ1-3, with D possibly being TRBD1 (6 bases). Between the trimmed V and J ends, which lost 3 bases and 0 bases, there was a span of 21 bases. The CDR3 has 19 amino acids. Germline V gene sequence: CDR1 LGHDT, CDR2 YNNKEL (reference sequence). The CDR3 DNA follows: TGTGCCAGCAGCCACAAAGAGGGGCGGACAGAGAGCTCTGGAAACACCATATATTTT. This translates into CASSHKEGRTESSGNTIYF.

This clone has only a few counts. CDR3 in DNA: TGTGCCAGCAGCCAAGTCGTAATAGCTAGCACAGATACGCAGTATTTT. Amino acids: CASSQVVIASTDTQYF. V is TRBV3-1 (or the pseudogene TRBV3-2) and J is TRBJ2-3; no definite D call. Germline CDR1 reads LGHDT; CDR2 reads YNNKEL (reference sequence). V lost 1 base and J 0 bases, leaving 11 bases between the germline ends. The CDR3 totals 16 residues.

This chain uses TRBV3-1 (or the pseudogene TRBV3-2) with TRBJ2-5; TRBD2 might be the D (6 bases). This CDR3 comprises 16 residues. Trimming removed 0 bases at V and 1 base at J, with 12 bases between. Germline assignment: CDR1 LGHDT and CDR2 YNNKEL (reference sequence). DNA of the CDR3: TGTGCCAGCAGCCAAGAGCGGGGCCGGGCCCAAGAGACCCAGTACTTC. It specifies CASSQERGRAQETQYF.

The CDR3 DNA is TGTGCCAGCAGCACCGAAAGACAGGGCTGGGACATTCAGTACTTC. This sequence encodes CASSTERQGWDIQYF. The rearrangement uses TRBV7-2 and TRBJ2-4, with TRBD1 identical over 7 bases. Germline CDR1 is SGHTA and CDR2 is FQGNSA. Germline trimming cut 5 bases from V and 8 bases from J; bases unmatched to any gene: 12. This CDR3 spans 15 amino acids.

The chain links TRBV6-5 to TRBJ1-2, with 7 positions matching TRBD1. Germline V gene sequence: CDR1 MNHEY, CDR2 SVGAGI. The V and J ends lost 6 bases and 6 bases, in that order; junction bases with no gene match: 10. The CDR3 extends over 14 amino acids. The CDR3 DNA reads TGTGCCAGCAGGAAACAGGGGATAACGAATGGCTACACCTTC. Protein product: CASRKQGITNGYTF.

This rearrangement joins TRBV9 to TRBJ2-3; 7 positions agree with TRBD2. Looked up from germline, CDR1 is SGDLS and CDR2 is YYNGEE. The CDR3 loop spans 16 amino acids. Germline trimming cut 2 bases from V and 2 bases from J; bases unmatched to any gene: 8. CDR3 sequence reads: CASSVNPGGITDTQYF. In DNA, the CDR3 is TGTGCCAGCAGCGTCAATCCCGGGGGGATCACAGATACGCAGTATTTT.

This chain links TRBV7-2 with TRBJ2-6; D gene uncertain. Trimming removed 2 bases from V and 2 bases from J, with 16 bases in between. The V gene's germline CDR1 is SGHTA and CDR2 FQGNSA. This CDR3 has 18 amino acids. The CDR3 DNA is TGTGCCAGCAGCTTATTAACTATACACACTACTGGGGCCAACGTCCTGACTTTC. As protein: CASSLLTIHTTGANVLTF.

The V gene is TRBV27, the J gene TRBJ2-7, with a weak D call TRBD1 (6 bases). V was cut by 3 bases and J by 5 bases, with 17 bases left in between. This CDR3 contains 15 residues. Germline CDR1 MNHEY, CDR2 SMNVEV (reference sequence). CDR3 sequence: CASSFLTGRLDEQYF. CDR3 DNA: TGTGCCAGCAGTTTCCTGACAGGTAGACTCGACGAGCAGTACTTC.

Here the CDR3 DNA reads TGTGCCAGTAGTTTGGCCCAAGGACAGGGTAACTATGGCTACACCTTC. It encodes CASSLAQGQGNYGYTF. This chain uses TRBV19 with TRBJ1-2; 8 bases are a match to TRBD1. Germline V gene lookup returns CDR1 LNHDA and CDR2 SQIVND (reference sequence). The CDR3 has 16 residues. Trimming at V came to 5 bases and at J to 1 base, leaving 9 bases not matched to a gene. Using reference TRBV19 and TRBJ1-2 for the parts outside the CDR3, the full variable domain is DGGITQSPKYLFRKEGQNVTLSCEQNLNHDAMYWYRQDPGQGLRLIYYSQIVNDFQKGDIAEGYSVSREKKESFPLTVTSAQKNPTAFYLCASSLAQGQGNYGYTFGSGTRLTVV.

V and J are TRBV29-1 and TRBJ2-1; TRBD1 matches 9 bases. This CDR3 has 14 residues. From germline, CDR1 is SQVTM and CDR2 ANQGSEA. V dropped 6 bases and J dropped 5; count of bases not matched to a gene: 8. CDR3 sequence (DNA): TGCAGCGTCGACCCCGGGACAGGGCACAATGAGCAGTTCTTC. Amino acids: CSVDPGTGHNEQFF.

With respect to this clone: This may be a read error, as it is one base from a much larger clone. V and J are TRBV7-3 and TRBJ1-1, with D possibly being TRBD1 (5 bases). Germline V gene data show CDR1 as SGHTA and CDR2 as FQGTGA. V was clipped by 0 bases and J by 0 bases, with 5 bases between them. The CDR3 extends over 14 amino acids. The CDR3 DNA sequence: TGTGCCAGCAGCTTAACAGGGGTGAACACTGAAGCTTTCTTT. Translated, it gives CASSLTGVNTEAFF.

The chain links TRBV28 to TRBJ2-4; 9 bases match TRBD1. V dropped 7 bases and J dropped 6; count of bases not matched to a gene: 10. This CDR3 contains 15 residues. Germline CDR1 MDHEN, CDR2 SYDVKM. The CDR3 loop reads CASNQPGQGVNIQYF. For the CDR3, the DNA is TGTGCCAGCAACCAACCGGGACAGGGTGTAAACATTCAGTACTTC. Full variable domain (rest looked up from reference TRBV28 and TRBJ2-4): DVKVTQSSRYLVKRTGEKVFLECVQDMDHENMFWYRQDPGLGLRLIYFSYDVKMKEKGDIPEGYSVSREKKERFSLILESASTNQTSMYLCASNQPGQGVNIQYFGAGTRLSVL.

A few counts support this clone. V gene TRBV7-6 combines with J gene TRBJ1-4; 7 nucleotides match TRBD1. The V segment lost 7 bases and the J segment 3 bases; nucleotides outside the gene matches: 8. CDR1 SGHVS and CDR2 FNYEAQ come from the germline V gene. CDR3 size: 15 residues. CDR3 bases: TGTGCCAGCACCCCGTTACAGGGGCCTAATGAAAAACTGTTTTTT. This gives the protein CASTPLQGPNEKLFF.

The chain is built from TRBV3-1 (or the pseudogene TRBV3-2) and TRBJ1-1; D unresolved. The germline gives CDR1 LGHDT, CDR2 YNNKEL (reference sequence). V was pared by 1 base and J by 2 bases, with 5 bases between. This CDR3 region has 13 residues. CDR3 in amino acids: CASSQGTNTEAFF. CDR3 nucleotide sequence: TGTGCCAGCAGCCAAGGGACTAACACTGAAGCTTTCTTT.

V is TRBV6-5 and J is TRBJ1-2; D gene ambiguous. The CDR3 is made up of 14 amino acids. V was trimmed by 7 bases and J by 3 bases, leaving 15 bases between them. The germline CDR1 and CDR2 sequences are MNHEY and SVGAGI. CDR3 sequence (DNA): TGTGCCAGCATAGAGGGTAACGGGTACTATGGCTACACCTTC. This encodes CASIEGNGYYGYTF.

This rearrangement joins TRBV7-8 to TRBJ2-7; D gene ambiguous. The CDR3 loop spans 11 amino acids. Germline V gene sequence: CDR1 SGHVS, CDR2 FQNEAQ. V was pared by 5 bases and J by 4 bases, with 6 bases between. The chain's CDR3 is CASSLRYEQYF. CDR3 bases: TGTGCCAGCAGCCTCCGGTACGAGCAGTACTTC.

The V call is TRBV11-3, the J call TRBJ2-1, with 7 nucleotides matching TRBD2. The CDR3 runs to 15 residues. The V gene end was trimmed by 1 base and the J gene end by 5 bases; junction bases not matched to a gene: 5. The germline CDR1 and CDR2 sequences are SGHNT and YENEEA. Written as DNA, the CDR3 is TGTGCCAGCAGCTTAGGTCGGGGGAGGGACAATGAGCAGTTCTTC. It is translated as CASSLGRGRDNEQFF.

The V and J genes are TRBV7-2 and TRBJ1-2; D may be TRBD1 (5 bases). The CDR3 sequence is 14 residues long. CDR1 SGHTA and CDR2 FQGNSA come from the germline V gene. Trimming took off 3 bases at V and 2 bases at J, with 10 bases between the two ends. The CDR3 loop reads CASSFLQANYGYTF. In DNA, the CDR3 is TGTGCCAGCAGCTTCCTACAGGCAAACTATGGCTACACCTTC.

The rearrangement joins TRBV5-1 to TRBJ1-2, with 8 bases identical to TRBD1. This CDR3 spans 14 amino acids. V was pared by 4 bases and J by 2 bases, with 4 bases of the junction left unmatched. Germline-derived CDR1 and CDR2 are SGHRS and YFSETQ. This CDR3 reads CASSPTGENYGYTF. The CDR3 DNA reads TGCGCCAGCAGCCCGACAGGGGAAAACTATGGCTACACCTTC.

The V call is TRBV7-3, the J call TRBJ2-3; D gene unclear. CDR1 and CDR2 from the germline V gene are SGHTA and FQGTGA. With 5 bases removed from V and 4 bases from J, the gap between germline ends came to 13 bases. The length of the CDR3 is 14 residues. CDR3 coding DNA: TGTGCCAGCAGCCCCCCTCCTCCGGCAGATACGCAGTATTTT. As protein: CASSPPPPADTQYF. The full variable domain, its missing parts supplied by reference TRBV7-3 and TRBJ2-3, is GAGVSQTPSNKVTEKGKYVELRCDPISGHTALYWYRQSLGQGPEFLIYFQGTGAADDSGLPNDRFFAVRPEGSVSTLKIQRTERGDSAVYLCASSPPPPADTQYFGPGTRLTVL.